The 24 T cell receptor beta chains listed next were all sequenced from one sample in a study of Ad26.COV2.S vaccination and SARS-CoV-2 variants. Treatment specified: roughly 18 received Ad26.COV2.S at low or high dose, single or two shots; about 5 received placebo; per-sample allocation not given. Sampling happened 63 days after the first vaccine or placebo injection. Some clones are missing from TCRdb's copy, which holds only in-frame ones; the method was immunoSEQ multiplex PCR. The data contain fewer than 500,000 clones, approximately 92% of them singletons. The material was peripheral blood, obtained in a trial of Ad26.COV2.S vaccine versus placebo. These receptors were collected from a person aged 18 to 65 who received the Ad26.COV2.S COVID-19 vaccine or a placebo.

The CDR3 spells CSASQVRRDEQYF. The CDR3 region has the DNA TGCAGTGCTAGTCAGGTCCGACGAGACGAGCAGTACTTC. The chain recombines TRBV20-1 with TRBJ2-7; D is undetermined. Germline V CDR1 and CDR2: DFQATT, SNEGSKA (reference sequence). The CDR3 spans 13 residues. V was shortened by 3 bases and J by 5 bases, with 14 bases between the two germline ends.

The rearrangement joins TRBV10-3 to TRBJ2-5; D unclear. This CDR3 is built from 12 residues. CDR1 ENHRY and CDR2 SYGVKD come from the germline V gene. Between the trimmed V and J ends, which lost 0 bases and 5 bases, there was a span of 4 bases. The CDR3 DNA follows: TGTGCCATCAGTGAGTCGAGGGAGACCCAGTACTTC. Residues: CAISESRETQYF.

The CDR3 DNA reads TGCAGCGTTGGACTGAGGGAGAACACTGAAGCTTTCTTT. This encodes CSVGLRENTEAFF. The chain employs TRBV29-1 and TRBJ1-1; D uncertain. The germline V gene encodes CDR1 SQVTM and CDR2 ANQGSEA. The CDR3 has 13 amino acids. The ends were cut back, 4 bases at V and 1 base at J, with 10 bases in the middle.

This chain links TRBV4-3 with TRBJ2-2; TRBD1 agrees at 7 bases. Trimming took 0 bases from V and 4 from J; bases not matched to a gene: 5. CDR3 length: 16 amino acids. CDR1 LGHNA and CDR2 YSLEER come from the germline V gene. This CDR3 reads CASSQDWPGGTGELFF. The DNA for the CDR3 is TGCGCCAGCAGCCAAGATTGGCCAGGGGGCACCGGGGAGCTGTTTTTT.

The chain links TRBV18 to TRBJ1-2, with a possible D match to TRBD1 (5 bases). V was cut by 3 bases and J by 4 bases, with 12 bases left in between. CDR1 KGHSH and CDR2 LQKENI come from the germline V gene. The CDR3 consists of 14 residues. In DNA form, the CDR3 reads TGTGCCAGCTCACCGGACACTGTCCGCTATGGCTACACCTTC. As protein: CASSPDTVRYGYTF.

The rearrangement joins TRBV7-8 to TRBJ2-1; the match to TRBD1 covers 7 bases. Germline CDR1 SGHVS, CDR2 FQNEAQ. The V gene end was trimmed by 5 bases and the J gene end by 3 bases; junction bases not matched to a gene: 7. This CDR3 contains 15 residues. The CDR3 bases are TGTGCCAGCAGCACGGGACAGCGGAACTACAATGAGCAGTTCTTC. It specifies CASSTGQRNYNEQFF.

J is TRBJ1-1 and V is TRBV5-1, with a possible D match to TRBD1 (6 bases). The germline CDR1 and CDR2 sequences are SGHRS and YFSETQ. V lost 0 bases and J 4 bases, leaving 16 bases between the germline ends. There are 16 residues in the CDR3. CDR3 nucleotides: TGCGCCAGCAGCTTGGATCCTCAGGGGATGAGCACTGAAGCTTTCTTT. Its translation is CASSLDPQGMSTEAFF. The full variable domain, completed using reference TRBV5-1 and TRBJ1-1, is KAGVTQTPRYLIKTRGQQVTLSCSPISGHRSVSWYQQTPGQGLQFLFEYFSETQRNKGNFPGRFSGRQFSNSRSEMNVSTLELGDSALYLCASSLDPQGMSTEAFFGQGTRLTVV.

CDR3 nucleotides: TGCAGTGCTAGCGCTCGGATGGAGCAGTTCTTC. The encoded protein is CSASARMEQFF. The rearrangement uses TRBV20-1 and TRBJ2-1; D gene uncertain. Germline-derived CDR1 and CDR2 are DFQATT and SNEGSKA (reference sequence). The germline V and J ends were trimmed by 3 bases and 10 bases, with 10 bases remaining between them. The CDR3 contains 11 residues.

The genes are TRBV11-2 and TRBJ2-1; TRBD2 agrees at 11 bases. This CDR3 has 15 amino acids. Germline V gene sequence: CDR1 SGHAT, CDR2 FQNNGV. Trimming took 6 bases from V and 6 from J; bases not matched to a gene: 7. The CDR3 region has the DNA TGTGCCAGCAGTACTCTAGCGGGAGGAGGCAATGAGCAGTTCTTC. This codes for CASSTLAGGGNEQFF.

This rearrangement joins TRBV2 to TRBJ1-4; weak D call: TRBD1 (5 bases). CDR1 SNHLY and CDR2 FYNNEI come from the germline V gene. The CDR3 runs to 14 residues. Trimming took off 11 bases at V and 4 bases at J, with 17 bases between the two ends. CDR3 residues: CALRGGSYNEKLFF. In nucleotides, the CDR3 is TGTGCCTTAAGGGGAGGATCCTATAATGAAAAACTGTTTTTT.

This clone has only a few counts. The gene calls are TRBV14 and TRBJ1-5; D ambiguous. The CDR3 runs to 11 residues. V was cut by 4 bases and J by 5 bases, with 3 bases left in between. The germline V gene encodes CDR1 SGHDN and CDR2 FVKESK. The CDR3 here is CASSPYQPQHF. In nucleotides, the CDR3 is TGTGCCAGCAGCCCATATCAGCCCCAGCATTTT.

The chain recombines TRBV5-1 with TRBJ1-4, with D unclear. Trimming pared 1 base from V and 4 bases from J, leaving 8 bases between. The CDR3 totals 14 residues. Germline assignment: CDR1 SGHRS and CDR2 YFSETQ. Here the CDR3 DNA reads TGCGCCAGCAGCTTGTGGCAGGATAATGAAAAACTGTTTTTT. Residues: CASSLWQDNEKLFF.

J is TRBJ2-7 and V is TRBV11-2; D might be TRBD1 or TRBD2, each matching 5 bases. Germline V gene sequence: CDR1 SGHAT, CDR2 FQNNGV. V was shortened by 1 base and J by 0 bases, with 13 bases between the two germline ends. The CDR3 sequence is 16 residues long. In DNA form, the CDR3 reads TGTGCCAGCAGCTTAGGGGGTACGGGACCCTCCTACGAGCAGTACTTC. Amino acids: CASSLGGTGPSYEQYF.

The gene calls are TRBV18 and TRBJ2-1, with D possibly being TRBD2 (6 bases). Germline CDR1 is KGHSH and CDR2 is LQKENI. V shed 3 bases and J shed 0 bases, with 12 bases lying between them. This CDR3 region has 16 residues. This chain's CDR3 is CASSPTRESSYNEQFF. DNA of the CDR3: TGTGCCAGCTCACCGACTCGGGAGAGCTCCTACAATGAGCAGTTCTTC.

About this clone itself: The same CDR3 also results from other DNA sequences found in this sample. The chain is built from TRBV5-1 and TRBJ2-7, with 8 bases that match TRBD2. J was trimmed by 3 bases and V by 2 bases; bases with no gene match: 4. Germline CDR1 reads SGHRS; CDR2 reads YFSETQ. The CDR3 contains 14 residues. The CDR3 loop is CASSLGTSGYEQYF. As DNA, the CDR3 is TGCGCCAGCAGCTTAGGTACTAGCGGCTACGAGCAGTACTTC.

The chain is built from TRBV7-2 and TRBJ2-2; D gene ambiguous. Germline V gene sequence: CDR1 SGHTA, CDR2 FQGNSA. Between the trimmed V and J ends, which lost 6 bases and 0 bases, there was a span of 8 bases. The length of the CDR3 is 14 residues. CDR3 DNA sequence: TGTGCCAGCAGGAGTTACGCGAACACCGGGGAGCTGTTTTTT. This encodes CASRSYANTGELFF.

This chain's CDR3 is CASSLVVGWRGGEQYF. CDR3 bases: TGTGCCAGCAGCTTAGTCGTGGGATGGAGAGGGGGCGAGCAGTACTTC. V is TRBV7-9 and J is TRBJ2-7; tentative D call: TRBD1 (6 bases). This CDR3 contains 16 residues. Germline V gives CDR1 SEHNR, CDR2 FQNEAQ (reference sequence). V shed 1 base and J shed 6 bases, with 19 bases lying between them.

The DNA for the CDR3 is TGCGCCAGCAGCCAATCTTGGGCCCCGAGCTCCTACGAGCAGTACTTC. Its translation: CASSQSWAPSSYEQYF. The chain has TRBV4-3 and TRBJ2-7; D call uncertain. The CDR3 length is 16 residues. V was cut by 2 bases and J by 0 bases, with 14 bases left in between. Germline V gene lookup returns CDR1 LGHNA and CDR2 YSLEER.

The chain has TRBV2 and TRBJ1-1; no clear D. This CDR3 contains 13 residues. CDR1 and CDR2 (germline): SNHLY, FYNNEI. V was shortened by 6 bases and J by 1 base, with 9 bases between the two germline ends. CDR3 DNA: TGTGCCAGCAGCGTTACCAAGAACACTGAAGCTTTCTTT. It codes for CASSVTKNTEAFF. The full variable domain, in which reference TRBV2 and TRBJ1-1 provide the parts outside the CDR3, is EPEVTQTPSHQVTQMGQEVILRCVPISNHLYFYWYRQILGQKVEFLVSFYNNEISEKSEIFDDQFSVERPDGSNFTLKIRSTKLEDSAMYFCASSVTKNTEAFFGQGTRLTVV.

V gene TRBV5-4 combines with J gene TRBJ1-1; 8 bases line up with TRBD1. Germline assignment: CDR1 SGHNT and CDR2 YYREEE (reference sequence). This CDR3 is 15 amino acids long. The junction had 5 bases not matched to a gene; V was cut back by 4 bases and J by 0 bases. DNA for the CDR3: TGTGCCAGCAGCCCATGGACAGGGATGAACACTGAAGCTTTCTTT. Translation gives CASSPWTGMNTEAFF.

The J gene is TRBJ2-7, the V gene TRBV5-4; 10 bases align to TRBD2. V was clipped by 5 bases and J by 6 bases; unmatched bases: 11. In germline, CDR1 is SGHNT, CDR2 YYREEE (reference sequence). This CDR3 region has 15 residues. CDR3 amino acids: CASSSRSGRAGEQYF. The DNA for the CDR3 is TGTGCCAGCAGTTCTAGAAGCGGGAGGGCCGGCGAGCAGTACTTC.

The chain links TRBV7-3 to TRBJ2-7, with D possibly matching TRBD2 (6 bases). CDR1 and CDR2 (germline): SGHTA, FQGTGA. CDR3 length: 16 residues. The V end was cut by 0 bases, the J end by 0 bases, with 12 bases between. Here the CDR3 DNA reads TGTGCCAGCAGCTTAACTGGCGGGGCTAGCTCCTACGAGCAGTACTTC. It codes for CASSLTGGASSYEQYF. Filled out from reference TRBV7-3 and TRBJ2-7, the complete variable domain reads GAGVSQTPSNKVTEKGKYVELRCDPISGHTALYWYRQSLGQGPEFLIYFQGTGAADDSGLPNDRFFAVRPEGSVSTLKIQRTERGDSAVYLCASSLTGGASSYEQYFGPGTRLTVT.

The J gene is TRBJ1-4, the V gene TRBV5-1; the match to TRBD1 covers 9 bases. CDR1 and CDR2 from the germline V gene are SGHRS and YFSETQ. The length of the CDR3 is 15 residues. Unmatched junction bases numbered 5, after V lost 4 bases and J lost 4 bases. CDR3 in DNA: TGCGCCAGCAGCATACAGGGGGCGCTTAATGAAAAACTGTTTTTT. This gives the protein CASSIQGALNEKLFF.

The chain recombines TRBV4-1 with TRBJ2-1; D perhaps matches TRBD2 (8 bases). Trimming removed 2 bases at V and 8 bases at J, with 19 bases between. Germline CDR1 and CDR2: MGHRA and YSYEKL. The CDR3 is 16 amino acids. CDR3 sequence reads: CASSQPTSGQGDEQFF. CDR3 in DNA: TGCGCCAGCAGCCAACCAACTAGCGGTCAGGGGGATGAGCAGTTCTTC.